A single sample gave rise to the 22 T cell receptor beta chains below, sequenced in a study of OX40 agonist ivuxolimab in advanced cancers. Using immunoSEQ multiplex PCR, the repertoire was profiled, and TCRdb retains in-frame clones only, with some absent. The data hold around 80,000 clones, with roughly nine tenths observed a single time. The sequences come from CD4+ or CD8+ T cells sorted from blood, collected in a trial of the OX40 agonist ivuxolimab. These receptors originate from an adult with an advanced solid tumor such as melanoma, head and neck, liver or kidney cancer.

V usage is TRBV28 and J usage is TRBJ2-7; D gene uncertain. The germline V and J ends were trimmed by 3 bases and 7 bases, with 10 bases remaining between them. The CDR3 is 12 residues long. Germline loops: CDR1 MDHEN, CDR2 SYDVKM. The CDR3 here is CASSLNPLEQYF. The CDR3 DNA reads TGTGCCAGCAGTTTGAACCCGTTGGAGCAGTACTTC.

This rearrangement joins TRBV28 to TRBJ1-6; 7 bases map to TRBD1. The CDR3 runs 15 residues. Germline CDR1 MDHEN, CDR2 SYDVKM. V gave up 4 bases and J gave up 5 bases; unmatched junction bases: 5. The CDR3 DNA follows: TGTGCCAGCAGTTACCCCGGGACAGATAATTCACCCCTCCACTTT. Its translation: CASSYPGTDNSPLHF. Full variable domain (outside the CDR3, taken from reference TRBV28 and TRBJ1-6): DVKVTQSSRYLVKRTGEKVFLECVQDMDHENMFWYRQDPGLGLRLIYFSYDVKMKEKGDIPEGYSVSREKKERFSLILESASTNQTSMYLCASSYPGTDNSPLHFGNGTRLTVT.

CDR3 DNA sequence: TGTGCCAGCAGCACCGACAGTAACACCGGGGAGCTGTTTTTT. Amino acid sequence: CASSTDSNTGELFF. V usage is TRBV28 and J usage is TRBJ2-2; tentatively, D is TRBD1 (5 bases). The CDR3 covers 14 residues. The germline V gene encodes CDR1 MDHEN and CDR2 SYDVKM. The V end lost 6 bases, the J end lost 2 bases, and 10 bases lay between the germline ends. Full variable domain (outside the CDR3, taken from reference TRBV28 and TRBJ2-2): DVKVTQSSRYLVKRTGEKVFLECVQDMDHENMFWYRQDPGLGLRLIYFSYDVKMKEKGDIPEGYSVSREKKERFSLILESASTNQTSMYLCASSTDSNTGELFFGEGSRLTVL.

The chain joins TRBV6-1 to TRBJ1-1; D not resolved. Germline CDR1 and CDR2: MNHNS and SASEGT. Trimming removed 8 bases from V and 4 bases from J, with 8 bases in between. This CDR3 is built from 11 residues. The CDR3 sequence: CASDRGTEAFF. The CDR3 DNA reads as TGTGCCAGCGATCGGGGCACTGAAGCTTTCTTT.

This CDR3 reads CASSPNRGSPEQYF. For the CDR3, the DNA is TGTGCCAGCAGCCCCAACAGGGGATCCCCTGAGCAGTACTTC. The V and J genes are TRBV7-8 and TRBJ2-7; TRBD1 matches at 7 bases. V was pared by 5 bases and J by 7 bases, with 11 bases of the junction left unmatched. This CDR3 spans 14 amino acids. CDR1 is SGHVS, CDR2 FQNEAQ, per germline.

V gene TRBV2 combines with J gene TRBJ2-1; perhaps TRBD1 as D (6 bases). The germline CDR1 and CDR2 sequences are SNHLY and FYNNEI. The V gene lost 8 bases and the J gene lost 10 bases, with 18 bases spanning the gap. The CDR3 sequence is 13 residues long. In DNA form, the CDR3 reads TGTGCCAGCCATGTAGGGGGAGTTGGCGAGCAGTTCTTC. Translation gives CASHVGGVGEQFF.

The V gene is TRBV15, the J gene TRBJ2-5; D not certain. This CDR3 spans 15 amino acids. The germline V gene has CDR1 LNHNV and CDR2 YYDKDF (reference sequence). Between the trimmed V and J ends, which lost 0 bases and 5 bases, there was a span of 13 bases. CDR3 protein: CATSRDHQTEETQYF. The DNA for the CDR3 is TGTGCCACCAGCAGAGATCATCAGACTGAGGAGACCCAGTACTTC. Full variable domain (missing parts from reference TRBV15 and TRBJ2-5): DAMVIQNPRYQVTQFGKPVTLSCSQTLNHNVMYWYQQKSSQAPKLLFHYYDKDFNNEADTPDNFQSRRPNTSFCFLDIRSPGLGDTAMYLCATSRDHQTEETQYFGPGTRLLVL.

The chain combines TRBV5-5 with TRBJ2-2; no definite D call. V shed 0 bases and J shed 6 bases, with 9 bases lying between them. This CDR3 has 14 residues. The germline V gene encodes CDR1 SGHKS and CDR2 YYEKEE (reference sequence). CDR3 nucleotides: TGTGCCAGCAGCTTGGCTGAATTAGCCGGGGAGCTGTTTTTT. Translation: CASSLAELAGELFF.

The chain couples TRBV19 to TRBJ2-7; tentatively, D is TRBD1 (6 bases). CDR1 and CDR2 from the germline V gene are LNHDA and SQIVND (reference sequence). The CDR3 runs to 13 residues. The V and J ends lost 9 bases and 3 bases respectively, with 15 bases between them. The chain's CDR3 is CASFGTPNYEQYF. The CDR3 nucleotides read TGTGCCAGCTTCGGGACACCGAACTACGAGCAGTACTTC.

The chain couples TRBV4-1 to TRBJ1-2, with D possibly matching TRBD1 (6 bases). This CDR3 has 15 amino acids. V shed 4 bases and J shed 4 bases, with 16 bases lying between them. Germline V gene sequence: CDR1 MGHRA, CDR2 YSYEKL. CDR3 protein: CASSLAPGQVYGYTF. Here the CDR3 DNA reads TGCGCCAGCAGCCTTGCCCCGGGACAAGTCTATGGCTACACCTTC.

The chain couples TRBV12-5 to TRBJ2-1; 9 bases align to TRBD1. Germline CDR1 reads LGHNT; CDR2 reads FRNRAP. The ends lost 4 bases at V and 6 bases at J; junction bases unmatched: 7. The length of the CDR3 is 15 residues. The DNA of the CDR3 is TGTGCTAGTGGTTCGGGACAGGGCGAGGCCAATGAGCAGTTCTTC. This translates into CASGSGQGEANEQFF.

The chain carries TRBV9 and TRBJ1-6; 7 bases map to TRBD1. The CDR3 runs to 17 residues. Germline V gene data show CDR1 as SGDLS and CDR2 as YYNGEE. V dropped 0 bases and J dropped 5; count of bases not matched to a gene: 8. The CDR3 here is CASSVGAGGSHNSPLHF. The CDR3 bases are TGTGCCAGCAGCGTAGGGGCAGGGGGTTCTCATAATTCACCCCTCCACTTT.

The chain employs TRBV11-2 and TRBJ2-1; 8 nucleotides match TRBD2. Germline loops: CDR1 SGHAT, CDR2 FQNNGV. V shed 1 base, J shed 2 bases, and the junction held 10 bases outside the gene matches. There are 18 residues in the CDR3. In DNA, the CDR3 is TGTGCCAGCAGCTTAGCTGGCGGGGGGTCCCCGCCCTACAATGAGCAGTTCTTC. Translating it yields CASSLAGGGSPPYNEQFF.

This clone was seen a single time. V gene TRBV4-1 combines with J gene TRBJ2-1; 15 nucleotides agree with TRBD2. J gave up 1 base and V 2 bases, and 9 bases lay outside the gene matches. This CDR3 comprises 20 residues. Per the germline V gene, CDR1 is MGHRA and CDR2 is YSYEKL. Here the CDR3 reads CASSQLGGLAGGKSYNEQFF. The CDR3 DNA sequence: TGCGCCAGCAGCCAATTGGGGGGACTAGCGGGAGGAAAGTCCTACAATGAGCAGTTCTTC.

The chain couples TRBV5-4 to TRBJ2-3; D may be TRBD1 (5 bases). Trimming stripped 8 bases from V and 1 base from J, with 14 bases between. The CDR3 has 14 amino acids. Germline V CDR1 and CDR2: SGHNT, YYREEE (reference sequence). The CDR3 loop reads CASFHGAGTDTQYF. The CDR3 DNA follows: TGTGCCAGTTTCCATGGGGCGGGCACAGATACGCAGTATTTT.

About this clone: At the DNA level, this CDR3 is encoded by other sequences in the same sample as well. This rearrangement joins TRBV19 to TRBJ1-2; perhaps TRBD1 as D (6 bases). Trimming pared 7 bases from V and 4 bases from J, leaving 13 bases between. Germline CDR1 is LNHDA and CDR2 is SQIVND (reference sequence). There are 13 residues in the CDR3. The CDR3 DNA is TGTGCCAGTATTTCGCAGGGGACCTATGGCTACACCTTC. Translation: CASISQGTYGYTF.

The chain links TRBV6-1 to TRBJ2-7; D is unresolved. Trimming pared 2 bases from V and 7 bases from J, leaving 15 bases between. The CDR3 is made up of 14 amino acids. Looked up from germline, CDR1 is MNHNS and CDR2 is SASEGT. Here the CDR3 DNA reads TGTGCCAGCAGTGAATCTGGAGTTTTGCTGGAGCAGTACTTC. Its protein is CASSESGVLLEQYF.

The chain recombines TRBV19 with TRBJ2-3; D possibly matches TRBD1 or TRBD2 (5 bases each). The CDR3 has 13 amino acids. Germline V gene sequence: CDR1 LNHDA, CDR2 SQIVND (reference sequence). The germline V and J ends were trimmed by 11 bases and 2 bases, with 14 bases remaining between them. In DNA form, the CDR3 reads TGTGCCGTGGCAGGGACCGACACAGATACGCAGTATTTT. Translation: CAVAGTDTDTQYF.

The rearrangement uses TRBV10-3 and TRBJ2-1; D is possibly TRBD2 (6 bases). There are 15 residues in the CDR3. CDR1 ENHRY and CDR2 SYGVKD come from the germline V gene. The ends were cut back, 6 bases at V and 0 bases at J, with 12 bases in the middle. The CDR3 reads CAISPSVASYNEQFF. The CDR3 coding sequence is TGTGCCATCAGCCCTAGCGTCGCCTCCTACAATGAGCAGTTCTTC.

V usage is TRBV6-1 and J usage is TRBJ1-2; D is ambiguous. In germline, CDR1 is MNHNS, CDR2 SASEGT. Trimming shortened V by 4 bases and J by 6 bases, and 21 bases separated the two germline ends. This CDR3 comprises 16 residues. This chain's CDR3 is CASSVSTRAHTNGYTF. In DNA form, the CDR3 reads TGTGCCAGCAGTGTCTCTACAAGGGCCCACACGAATGGCTACACCTTC.

V is TRBV10-3 and J is TRBJ2-5, with 8 bases matching TRBD1. Per the germline V gene, CDR1 is ENHRY and CDR2 is SYGVKD. The ends lost 2 bases at V and 5 bases at J; junction bases unmatched: 10. The CDR3 sequence is 16 residues long. The CDR3 DNA reads as TGTGCCATCAGTGAGAGGGCAGGGACAGGTCGGGAGACCCAGTACTTC. Amino acids: CAISERAGTGRETQYF.

The V call is TRBV5-1, the J call TRBJ2-7, with D perhaps TRBD1 or TRBD2 (5 bases each). Germline-derived CDR1 and CDR2 are SGHRS and YFSETQ. V shed 0 bases and J shed 0 bases, with 13 bases lying between them. CDR3 length: 16 amino acids. The CDR3 coding sequence is TGCGCCAGCAGCTTGGAGGGGCTGAGGGGCTCCTACGAGCAGTACTTC. This translates into CASSLEGLRGSYEQYF. Full variable domain (remainder filled in from reference TRBV5-1 and TRBJ2-7): KAGVTQTPRYLIKTRGQQVTLSCSPISGHRSVSWYQQTPGQGLQFLFEYFSETQRNKGNFPGRFSGRQFSNSRSEMNVSTLELGDSALYLCASSLEGLRGSYEQYFGPGTRLTVT.